The 3 T cell receptor beta chains listed next were all sequenced from one sample in a study of T-cell reconstitution after alpha-beta-depleted transplantation in children. Researchers prepared the TCRbeta library using unique molecular identifiers, the study reports. Using its own MiXCR run on the PCR reads, TCRdb lists one record per CDR3 protein. The sample contains 45,000 to 60,000 distinct CDR3 sequences, around 50% of which appear only once. The source material was peripheral blood, sampled before TCRalphabeta/CD19-depleted stem cell transplant. The receptors shown here come from a boy under two years old with SCID, due to receive a stem cell transplant.

The CDR3 DNA follows: TGCAGTGCTAGAGACACAGGGAGGTTTTACAATGAGCAGTTCTTC. Protein sequence: CSARDTGRFYNEQFF. This chain uses TRBV20-1 with TRBJ2-1; D is possibly TRBD1 or TRBD2 (6 bases each). Per the germline V gene, CDR1 is DFQATT and CDR2 is SNEGSKA (reference sequence). The CDR3 covers 15 residues. V was clipped by 0 bases and J by 4 bases, with 13 bases between them.

The rearrangement links TRBV7-9 to TRBJ1-1; 9 bases are shared with TRBD1. This CDR3 has 15 amino acids. The ends lost 4 bases at V and 4 bases at J; junction bases unmatched: 7. Germline V gene sequence: CDR1 SEHNR, CDR2 FQNEAQ (reference sequence). Written as DNA, the CDR3 is TGTGCCAGCAGCTCCGGGACAGGGATTCGCACTGAAGCTTTCTTT. Translating gives CASSSGTGIRTEAFF.

This sequence joins TRBV4-3 and TRBJ1-3, with D possibly TRBD1 on 6 matching bases. Germline V CDR1 and CDR2: LGHNA, YSLEER. The CDR3 runs to 17 residues. V was shortened by 0 bases and J by 0 bases, with 12 bases between the two germline ends. The CDR3 region has the DNA TGCGCCAGCAGCCAAGATATCAGGGGAGTCTCTGGAAACACCATATATTTT. It yields the protein CASSQDIRGVSGNTIYF.